This record looks at one T cell receptor beta chain sequence and its context. Antigen: not known. Only in-frame clones appear in the TCRdb table, and some are missing; sequencing was by immunoSEQ multiplex PCR. The sample shows more than 25,000 clones, about 80% of them seen only once. The unexposed donors gave CD4+ T cells in about 2011-2019, prior to COVID-19. CD4+ T cells were isolated from the cells after about 11 days of culture. PBMCs were plated at a few million per well in IL-2-containing medium. The entry originates in a study of CD4 T cells in relation to SARS-CoV-2 and coronaviruses. Study context: ViraFEST: approximately eleven-day antigen culture of PBMCs, then TCR beta CDR3 sequencing. The negative reference was HIV-1 Nef peptide pool or peptide-free culture.

V was cut by 3 bases and J by 1 base, with 6 bases left in between. This CDR3 region has 13 residues. Notes on the study in general: Crossreactive clones expanded significantly less to SARS-CoV-2 than monoreactive clones.

The receptor's source is a human donor in good health. V gene TRBV12-3 or TRBV12-4 combines with J gene TRBJ2-5; D is uncertain. The sequencing sample was made of CD4+ T cells from PBMCs, cultured in vitro. The CDR3 spells CASSFVGQETQYF. In DNA form, the CDR3 reads TGTGCCAGCAGTTTTGTCGGCCAAGAGACCCAGTACTTC.